This T cell receptor beta chain came from a study of blood T cell repertoires in COVID-19. Assay used: immunoSEQ multiplex PCR; TCRdb lists only in-frame clones, some missing. In the table there are tens of thousands of clones, less than 95% of which are singletons. Seattle-derived patients entered the study during active infection and were followed longitudinally. V was pared by 8 bases and J by 5 bases, with 18 bases between. Germline V CDR1 and CDR2: SGHAT, FQDESV (reference sequence). This CDR3 comprises 14 residues. The material sequenced was peripheral blood. This clonotype was sampled from a middle-aged man with COVID-19, enrolled during active disease. The chain joins TRBV11-1 to TRBJ2-5, with D perhaps matching TRBD2 (6 bases). CDR3 bases: TGTGCCAGCCAACCAGACGGACTAATGGAGACCCAGTACTTC. Translated, it gives CASQPDGLMETQYF.